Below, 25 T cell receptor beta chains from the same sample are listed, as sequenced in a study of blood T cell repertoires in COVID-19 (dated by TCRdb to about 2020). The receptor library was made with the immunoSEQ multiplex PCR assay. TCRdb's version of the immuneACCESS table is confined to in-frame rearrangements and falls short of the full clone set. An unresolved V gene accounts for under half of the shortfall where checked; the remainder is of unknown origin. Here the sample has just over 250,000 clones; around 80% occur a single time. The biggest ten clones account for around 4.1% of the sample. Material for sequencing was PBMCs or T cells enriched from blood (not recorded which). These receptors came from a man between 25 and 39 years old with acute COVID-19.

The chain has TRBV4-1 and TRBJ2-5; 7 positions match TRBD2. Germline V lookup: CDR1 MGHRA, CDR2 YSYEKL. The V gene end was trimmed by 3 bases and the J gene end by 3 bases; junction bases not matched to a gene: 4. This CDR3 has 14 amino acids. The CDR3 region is CASSHPRGEETQYF. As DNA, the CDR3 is TGCGCCAGCAGCCACCCCCGGGGGGAAGAGACCCAGTACTTC.

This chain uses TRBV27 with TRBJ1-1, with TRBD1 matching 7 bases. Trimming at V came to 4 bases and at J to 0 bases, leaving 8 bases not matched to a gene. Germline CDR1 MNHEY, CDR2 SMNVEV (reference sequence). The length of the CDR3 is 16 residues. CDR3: CASSSAGTVMNTEAFF. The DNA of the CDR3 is TGTGCCAGCAGTTCAGCCGGGACAGTAATGAACACTGAAGCTTTCTTT.

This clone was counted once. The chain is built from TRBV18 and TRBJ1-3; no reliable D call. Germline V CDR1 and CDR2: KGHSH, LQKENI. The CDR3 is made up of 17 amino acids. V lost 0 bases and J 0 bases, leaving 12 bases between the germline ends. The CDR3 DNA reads TGTGCCAGCTCACCACCAGTGGCGGCGGGCTCTGGAAACACCATATATTTT. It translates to CASSPPVAAGSGNTIYF.

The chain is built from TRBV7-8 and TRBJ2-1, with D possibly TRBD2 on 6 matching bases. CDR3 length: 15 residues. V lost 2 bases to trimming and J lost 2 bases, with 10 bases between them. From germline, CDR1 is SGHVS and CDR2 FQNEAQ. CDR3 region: CASSLSGVTYNEQFF. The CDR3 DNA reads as TGTGCCAGCAGCTTATCGGGAGTGACCTACAATGAGCAGTTCTTC. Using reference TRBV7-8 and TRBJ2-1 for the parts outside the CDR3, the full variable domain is GAGVSQSPRYKVAKRGQDVALRCDPISGHVSLFWYQQALGQGPEFLTYFQNEAQLDKSGLPSDRFFAERPEGSVSTLKIQRTQQEDSAVYLCASSLSGVTYNEQFFGPGTRLTVL.

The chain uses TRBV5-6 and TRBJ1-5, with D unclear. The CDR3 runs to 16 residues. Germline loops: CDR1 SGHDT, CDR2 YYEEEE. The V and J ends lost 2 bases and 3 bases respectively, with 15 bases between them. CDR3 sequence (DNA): TGTGCCAGCAGCTTAGGTGGGAGTAGCGACAATCAGCCCCAGCATTTT. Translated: CASSLGGSSDNQPQHF.

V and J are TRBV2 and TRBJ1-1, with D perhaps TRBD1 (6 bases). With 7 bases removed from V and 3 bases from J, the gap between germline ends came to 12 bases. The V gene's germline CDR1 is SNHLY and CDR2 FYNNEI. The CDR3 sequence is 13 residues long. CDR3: CASKGGTDTEAFF. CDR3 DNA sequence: TGTGCCAGCAAGGGGGGGACGGACACTGAAGCTTTCTTT.

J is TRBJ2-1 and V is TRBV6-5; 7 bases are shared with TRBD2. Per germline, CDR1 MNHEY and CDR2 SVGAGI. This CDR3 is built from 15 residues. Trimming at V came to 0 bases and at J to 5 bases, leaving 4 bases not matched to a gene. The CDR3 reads CASSYSGLVDNEQFF. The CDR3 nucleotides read TGTGCCAGCAGTTACTCTGGACTAGTCGACAATGAGCAGTTCTTC.

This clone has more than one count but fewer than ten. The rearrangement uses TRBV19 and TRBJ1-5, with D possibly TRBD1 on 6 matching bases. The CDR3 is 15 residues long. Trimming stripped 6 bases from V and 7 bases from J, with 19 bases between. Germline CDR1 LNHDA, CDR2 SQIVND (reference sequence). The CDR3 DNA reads TGTGCCAGTAGCCCTGAAACAGGGACGAGACAGCCCCAGCATTTT. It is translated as CASSPETGTRQPQHF.

The CDR3 loop is CASSSGVGVSPLHF. DNA for the CDR3: TGTGCCAGCAGCTCCGGCGTAGGAGTGTCACCCCTCCACTTT. This chain links TRBV6-5 with TRBJ1-6; unclear D gene. This CDR3 has 14 amino acids. Germline assignment: CDR1 MNHEY and CDR2 SVGAGI. The V and J ends lost 6 bases and 10 bases respectively, with 16 bases between them.

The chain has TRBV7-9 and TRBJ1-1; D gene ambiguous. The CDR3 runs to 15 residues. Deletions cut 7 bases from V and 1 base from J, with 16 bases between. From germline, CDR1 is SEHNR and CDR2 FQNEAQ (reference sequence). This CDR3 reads CASTKWTRGNTEAFF. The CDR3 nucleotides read TGTGCCAGCACCAAATGGACGCGGGGGAACACTGAAGCTTTCTTT.

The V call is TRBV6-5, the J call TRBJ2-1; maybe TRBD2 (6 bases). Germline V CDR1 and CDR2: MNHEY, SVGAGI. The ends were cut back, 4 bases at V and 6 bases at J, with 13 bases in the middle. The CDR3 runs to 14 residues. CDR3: CASSSPGTPNEQFF. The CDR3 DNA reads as TGTGCCAGCAGTTCTCCCGGGACTCCCAATGAGCAGTTCTTC.

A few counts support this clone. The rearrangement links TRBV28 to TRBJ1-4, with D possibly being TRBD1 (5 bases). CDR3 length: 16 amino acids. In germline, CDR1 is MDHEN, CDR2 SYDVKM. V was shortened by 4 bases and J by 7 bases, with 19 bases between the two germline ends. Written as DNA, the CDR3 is TGTGCCAGCAGTTCTTTTGGTGAGGCAGGGATTGAAAAACTGTTTTTT. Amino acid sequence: CASSSFGEAGIEKLFF.

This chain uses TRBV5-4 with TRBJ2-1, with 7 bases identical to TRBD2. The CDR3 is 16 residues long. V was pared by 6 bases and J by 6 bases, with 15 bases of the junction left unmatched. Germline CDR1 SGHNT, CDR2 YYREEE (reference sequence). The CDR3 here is CASTLGGGRGANEQFF. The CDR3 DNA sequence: TGTGCCAGCACCCTGGGAGGCGGGAGAGGAGCCAATGAGCAGTTCTTC.

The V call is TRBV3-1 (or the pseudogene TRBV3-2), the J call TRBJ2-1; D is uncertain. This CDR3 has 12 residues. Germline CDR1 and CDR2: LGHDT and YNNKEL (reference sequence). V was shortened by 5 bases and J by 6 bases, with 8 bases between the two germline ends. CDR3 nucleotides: TGTGCCAGCAGCAAATTTAGCAATGAGCAGTTCTTC. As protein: CASSKFSNEQFF.

The CDR3 nucleotides are TGCAGTGCTAGTGACAACTACGAGCAGTACGTC. Its protein product is CSASDNYEQYV. The V gene is TRBV20-1, the J gene TRBJ2-7, with unresolved D. V was trimmed by 3 bases and J by 3 bases, leaving 6 bases between them. CDR3 size: 11 residues. CDR1 DFQATT and CDR2 SNEGSKA come from the germline V gene (reference sequence).

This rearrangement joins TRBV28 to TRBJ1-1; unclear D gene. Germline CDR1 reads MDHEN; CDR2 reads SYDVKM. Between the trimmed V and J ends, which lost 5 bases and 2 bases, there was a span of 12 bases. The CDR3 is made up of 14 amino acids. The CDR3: CASSPSGSNTEAFF. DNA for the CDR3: TGTGCCAGCAGTCCGTCTGGGAGTAACACTGAAGCTTTCTTT.

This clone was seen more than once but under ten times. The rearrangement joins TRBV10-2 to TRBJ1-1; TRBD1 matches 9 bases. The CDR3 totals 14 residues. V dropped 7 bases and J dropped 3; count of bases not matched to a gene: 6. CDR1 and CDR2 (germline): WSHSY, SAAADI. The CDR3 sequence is CASTRDREHTEAFF. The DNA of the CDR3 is TGCGCCAGCACCCGGGACAGGGAACACACTGAAGCTTTCTTT.

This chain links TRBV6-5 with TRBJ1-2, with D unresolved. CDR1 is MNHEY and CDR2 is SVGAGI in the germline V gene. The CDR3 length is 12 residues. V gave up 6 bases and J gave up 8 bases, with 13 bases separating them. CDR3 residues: CASSREGFGYTF. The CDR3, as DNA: TGTGCCAGCAGCCGAGAGGGCTTCGGCTACACCTTC.

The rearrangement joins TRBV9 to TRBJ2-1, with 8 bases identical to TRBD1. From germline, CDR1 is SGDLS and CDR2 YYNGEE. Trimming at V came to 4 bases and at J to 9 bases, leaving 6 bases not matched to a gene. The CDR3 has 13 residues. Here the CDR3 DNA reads TGTGCCAGCAGCCTGCAAACAGGGGGTGAGCAGTTCTTC. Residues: CASSLQTGGEQFF. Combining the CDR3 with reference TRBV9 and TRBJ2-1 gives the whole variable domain DSGVTQTPKHLITATGQRVTLRCSPRSGDLSVYWYQQSLDQGLQFLIQYYNGEERAKGNILERFSAQQFPDLHSELNLSSLELGDSALYFCASSLQTGGEQFFGPGTRLTVL.

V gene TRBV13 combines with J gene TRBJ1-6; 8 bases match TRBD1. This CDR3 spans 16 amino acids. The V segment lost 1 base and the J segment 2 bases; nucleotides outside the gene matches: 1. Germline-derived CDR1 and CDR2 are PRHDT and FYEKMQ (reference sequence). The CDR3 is CASSLDRGTYNSPLHF. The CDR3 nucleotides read TGTGCCAGCAGCTTAGACAGGGGGACCTATAATTCACCCCTCCACTTT.

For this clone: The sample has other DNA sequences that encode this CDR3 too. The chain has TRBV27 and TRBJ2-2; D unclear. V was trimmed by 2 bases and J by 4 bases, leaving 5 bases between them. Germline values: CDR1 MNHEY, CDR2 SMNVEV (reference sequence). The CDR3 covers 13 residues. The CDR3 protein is CASSLGGTGELFF. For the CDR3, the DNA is TGTGCCAGCAGTTTAGGCGGCACCGGGGAGCTGTTTTTT.

The CDR3 protein is CASTTTQNRGSYYGYTF. The DNA for the CDR3 is TGTGCCAGCACCACAACCCAGAACAGGGGAAGCTACTATGGCTACACCTTC. The genes are TRBV7-2 and TRBJ1-2; 7 bases line up with TRBD1. Trimming at V came to 7 bases and at J to 3 bases, leaving 17 bases not matched to a gene. Germline V gene data show CDR1 as SGHTA and CDR2 as FQGNSA. There are 17 residues in the CDR3.

The CDR3 DNA follows: TGTGCCAGCAGCCCCTATCGGCTAGCGGGGGGGTCCACAGATACGCAGTATTTT. Its translation: CASSPYRLAGGSTDTQYF. The chain joins TRBV9 to TRBJ2-3; 12 bases fit TRBD2. With V trimmed by 4 bases and J by 2 bases, 11 bases remained unmatched. The CDR3 runs 18 residues. Germline CDR1 and CDR2: SGDLS and YYNGEE.

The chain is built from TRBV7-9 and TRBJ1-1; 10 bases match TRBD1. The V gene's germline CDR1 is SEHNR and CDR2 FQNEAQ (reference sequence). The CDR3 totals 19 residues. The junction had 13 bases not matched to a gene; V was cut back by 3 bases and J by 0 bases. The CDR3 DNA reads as TGTGCCAGCAGCTTTCAGTTATCAAGACAGGGGGCCCTGAACACTGAAGCTTTCTTT. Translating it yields CASSFQLSRQGALNTEAFF.

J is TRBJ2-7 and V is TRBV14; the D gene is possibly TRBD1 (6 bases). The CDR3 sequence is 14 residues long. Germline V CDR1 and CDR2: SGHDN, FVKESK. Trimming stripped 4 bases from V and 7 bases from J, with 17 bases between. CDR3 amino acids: CASSLESGRGEQYV. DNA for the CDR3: TGTGCCAGCAGCCTAGAATCAGGCAGGGGAGAGCAGTACGTC.